This is a list of T cell receptor beta chains from one sample in a study of control samples from healthy donors and cancer patients. Assay used: immunoSEQ multiplex PCR; TCRdb lists only in-frame clones, some missing. This table has tens of thousands of clones, less than 90% appearing once. Material for sequencing was blood. The receptors shown here come from a man aged 55 to 70 in good health. CDR3s include the opening cysteine and the closing phenylalanine or tryptophan. The order of the fields is CDR3 protein, D gene, V gene, clone size. The D gene is left open where the match is weak. Size is omitted from some rows. Given values are once, few, many or a class for expanded clones.

cdr3_aa: CASRIDRRAGELFF; d_call: .; v_call: TRBV28; clone_size: .
cdr3_aa: CASSLGPGSGNTIYF; d_call: .; v_call: TRBV5-4; clone_size: .
cdr3_aa: CASSITLDSLATNEKLFF; d_call: .; v_call: TRBV2; clone_size: .
cdr3_aa: CASSYRAGDSNQPQHF; d_call: .; v_call: TRBV6-2/TRBV6-3; clone_size: .
cdr3_aa: CASSHMGGGPEAFF; d_call: .; v_call: TRBV6-5; clone_size: .
cdr3_aa: CASSQRTSGGASQTQYF; d_call: TRBD2; v_call: TRBV5-4; clone_size: few
cdr3_aa: CASSEARGDYGYTF; d_call: .; v_call: TRBV2; clone_size: .
cdr3_aa: CAWSVNGVNQPQHF; d_call: .; v_call: TRBV30; clone_size: .
cdr3_aa: CASRSTGDYGYTF; d_call: TRBD1; v_call: TRBV2; clone_size: .
cdr3_aa: CASSIGQDHGPQHF; d_call: .; v_call: TRBV19; clone_size: .
cdr3_aa: CASSFKGGGTPYEQYF; d_call: .; v_call: TRBV27; clone_size: .
cdr3_aa: CASSLLATNEKLFF; d_call: .; v_call: TRBV5-6; clone_size: few
cdr3_aa: CASSSFRARTGNTIYF; d_call: .; v_call: TRBV11-2; clone_size: few